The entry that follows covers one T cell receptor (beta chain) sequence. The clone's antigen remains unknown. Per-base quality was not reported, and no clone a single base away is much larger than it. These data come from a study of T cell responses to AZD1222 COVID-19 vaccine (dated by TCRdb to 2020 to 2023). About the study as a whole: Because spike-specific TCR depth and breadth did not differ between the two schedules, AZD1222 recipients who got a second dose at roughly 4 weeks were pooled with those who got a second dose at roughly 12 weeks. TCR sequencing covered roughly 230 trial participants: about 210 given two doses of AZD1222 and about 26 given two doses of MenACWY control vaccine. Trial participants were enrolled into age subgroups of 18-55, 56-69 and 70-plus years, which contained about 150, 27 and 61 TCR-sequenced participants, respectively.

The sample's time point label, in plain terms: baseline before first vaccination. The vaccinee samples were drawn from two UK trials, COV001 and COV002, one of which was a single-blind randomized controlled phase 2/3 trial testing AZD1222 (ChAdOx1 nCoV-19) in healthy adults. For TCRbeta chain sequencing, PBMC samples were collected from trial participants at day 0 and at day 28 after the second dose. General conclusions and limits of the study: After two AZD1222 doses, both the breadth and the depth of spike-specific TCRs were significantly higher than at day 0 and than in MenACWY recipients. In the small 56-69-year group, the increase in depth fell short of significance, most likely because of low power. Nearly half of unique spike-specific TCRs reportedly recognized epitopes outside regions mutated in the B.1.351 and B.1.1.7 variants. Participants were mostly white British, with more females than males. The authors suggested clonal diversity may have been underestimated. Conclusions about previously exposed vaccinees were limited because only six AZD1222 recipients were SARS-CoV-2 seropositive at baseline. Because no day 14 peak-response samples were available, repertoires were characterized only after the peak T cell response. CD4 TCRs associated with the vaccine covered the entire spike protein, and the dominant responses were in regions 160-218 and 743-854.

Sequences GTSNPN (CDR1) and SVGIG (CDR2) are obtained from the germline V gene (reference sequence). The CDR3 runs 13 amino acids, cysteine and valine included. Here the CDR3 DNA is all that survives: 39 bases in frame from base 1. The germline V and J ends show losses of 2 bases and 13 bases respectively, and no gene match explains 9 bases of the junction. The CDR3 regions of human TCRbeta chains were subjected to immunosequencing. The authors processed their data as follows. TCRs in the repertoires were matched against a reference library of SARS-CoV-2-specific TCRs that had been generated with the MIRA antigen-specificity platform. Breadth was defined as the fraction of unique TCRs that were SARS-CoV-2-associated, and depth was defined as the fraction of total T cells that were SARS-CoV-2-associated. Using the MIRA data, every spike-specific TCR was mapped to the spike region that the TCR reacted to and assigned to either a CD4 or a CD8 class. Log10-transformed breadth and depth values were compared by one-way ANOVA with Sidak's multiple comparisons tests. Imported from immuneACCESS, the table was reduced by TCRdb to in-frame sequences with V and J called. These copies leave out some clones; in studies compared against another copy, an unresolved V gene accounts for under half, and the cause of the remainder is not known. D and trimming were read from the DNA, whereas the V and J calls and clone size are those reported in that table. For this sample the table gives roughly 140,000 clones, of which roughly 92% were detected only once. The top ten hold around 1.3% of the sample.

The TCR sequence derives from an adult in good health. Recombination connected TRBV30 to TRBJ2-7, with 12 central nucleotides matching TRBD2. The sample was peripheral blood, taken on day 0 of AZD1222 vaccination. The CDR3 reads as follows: CAWSKRLAGDPYV. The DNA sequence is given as TGTGCCTGGAGTAAAAGACTAGCGGGAGATCCTTACGTC.